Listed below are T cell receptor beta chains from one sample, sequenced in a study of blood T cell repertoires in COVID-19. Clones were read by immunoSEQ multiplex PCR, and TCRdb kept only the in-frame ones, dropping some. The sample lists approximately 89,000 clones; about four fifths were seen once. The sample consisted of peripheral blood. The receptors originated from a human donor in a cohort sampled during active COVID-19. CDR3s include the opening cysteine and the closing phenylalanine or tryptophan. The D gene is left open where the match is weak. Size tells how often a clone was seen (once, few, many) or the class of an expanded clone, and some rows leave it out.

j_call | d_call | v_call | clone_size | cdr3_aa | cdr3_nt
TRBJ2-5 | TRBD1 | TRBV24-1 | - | CATSDVTGVGETQYF | TGTGCCACCAGTGATGTGACAGGGGTCGGGGAGACCCAGTACTTC
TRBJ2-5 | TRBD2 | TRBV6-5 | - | CASSYGGREETQYF | TGTGCCAGCAGTTACGGGGGGAGGGAGGAGACCCAGTACTTC
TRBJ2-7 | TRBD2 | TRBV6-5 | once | CASSGTSVGHEQYF | TGTGCCAGCAGCGGGACTAGCGTTGGGCACGAGCAGTACTTC
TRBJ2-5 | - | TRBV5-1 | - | CASSLLGAQYF | TGCGCCAGCAGCTTGCTCGGGGCCCAGTACTTC
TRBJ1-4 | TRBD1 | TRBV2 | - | CASSGRQGTGEKLFF | TGTGCCAGCAGCGGAAGACAGGGTACGGGTGAAAAACTGTTTTTT
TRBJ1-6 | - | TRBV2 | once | CASRPDRFGSPLHF | TGTGCCAGCCGACCTGACAGGTTTGGATCACCCCTCCACTTT
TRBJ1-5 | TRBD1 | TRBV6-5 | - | CASTETGDQPQHF | TGTGCCAGCACCGAGACAGGGGATCAGCCCCAGCATTTT
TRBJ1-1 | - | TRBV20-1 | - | CSATGRTEAFF | TGCAGCGCTACAGGGCGCACTGAAGCTTTCTTT
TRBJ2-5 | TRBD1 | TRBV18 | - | CASSRRQGTQETQYF | TGTGCCAGCTCACGCCGACAGGGGACCCAAGAGACCCAGTACTTC
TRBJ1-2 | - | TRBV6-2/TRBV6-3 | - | CASSPRGGLNGYTF | TGTGCCAGCAGTCCCCGCGGGGGGTTGAATGGCTACACCTTC
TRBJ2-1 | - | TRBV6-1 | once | CASSERGREPYNEQFF | TGTGCCAGCAGTGAAAGGGGTCGGGAGCCTTACAATGAGCAGTTCTTC
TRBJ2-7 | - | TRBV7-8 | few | CASSKGMSGRYEQYF | TGTGCCAGCAGCAAGGGTATGAGCGGGCGCTACGAGCAGTACTTC
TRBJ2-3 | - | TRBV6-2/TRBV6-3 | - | CASSYRSTDTQYF | TGTGCCAGCAGTTACCGGTCCACAGATACGCAGTATTTT
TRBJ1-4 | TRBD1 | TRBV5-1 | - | CASSLLAGTGGEKLFF | TGCGCCAGCAGCTTACTGGCCGGGACAGGGGGGGAAAAACTGTTTTTT
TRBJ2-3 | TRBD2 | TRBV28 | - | CATLGSSGRLADTQYF | TGTGCCACCTTGGGGTCTAGCGGGAGGTTGGCAGATACGCAGTATTTT
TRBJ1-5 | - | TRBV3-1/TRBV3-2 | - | CASSQAVRGYSNQPQHF | TGTGCCAGCAGCCAAGCGGTGCGGGGGTATAGCAATCAGCCCCAGCATTTT
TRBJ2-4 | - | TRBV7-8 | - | CASGHPGGIQYF | TGTGCCAGCGGGCACCCCGGGGGCATTCAGTACTTC
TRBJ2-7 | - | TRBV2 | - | CASNPRGGGRGSSYEQYF | TGTGCCAGCAACCCCAGGGGAGGAGGGCGGGGGAGCTCCTACGAGCAGTACTTC
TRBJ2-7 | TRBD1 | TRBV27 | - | CASSSRDRGPYPKQYF | TGTGCCAGCAGTTCCCGGGACAGGGGACCCTACCCGAAGCAGTACTTC
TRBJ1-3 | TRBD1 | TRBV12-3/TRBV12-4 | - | CASSGGQVNTIYF | TGTGCCAGCAGTGGGGGACAGGTGAACACCATATATTTT
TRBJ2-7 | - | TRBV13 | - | CASRDGAGVEQYF | TGTGCCAGCAGGGATGGGGCAGGGGTCGAGCAGTACTTC
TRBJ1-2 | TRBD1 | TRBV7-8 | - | CASSITGTGAPLQGYTF | TGTGCCAGCAGCATAACCGGGACAGGGGCCCCTCTCCAAGGCTACACCTTC